This T cell receptor beta chain was recorded in a study of brain T cells in children with intractable seizures. The CDR3 sequence is 17 residues long. Germline values: CDR1 SGHVS, CDR2 FQNEAQ. Deletions cut 4 bases from V and 7 bases from J, with 20 bases between. Time point here: blood from clinic visit 5 months post-surgery; TSC patient then seizure free. The data were produced by immunoSEQ multiplex PCR, yet TCRdb's version contains in-frame clones alone and is incomplete. The data contain about 340,000 clones, more than 85% of them singletons. The sample consisted of peripheral blood, taken more than 4 months after surgery. The source of this sequence is a boy under three years old with tuberous sclerosis and intractable seizures. The chain recombines TRBV7-8 with TRBJ1-6; the D gene is possibly TRBD1 (5 bases). The CDR3 DNA reads as TGTGCCAGCAGCTATGCCTTAGGGACCCAAGGGAATTCACCCCTCCACTTT. Translated: CASSYALGTQGNSPLHF.